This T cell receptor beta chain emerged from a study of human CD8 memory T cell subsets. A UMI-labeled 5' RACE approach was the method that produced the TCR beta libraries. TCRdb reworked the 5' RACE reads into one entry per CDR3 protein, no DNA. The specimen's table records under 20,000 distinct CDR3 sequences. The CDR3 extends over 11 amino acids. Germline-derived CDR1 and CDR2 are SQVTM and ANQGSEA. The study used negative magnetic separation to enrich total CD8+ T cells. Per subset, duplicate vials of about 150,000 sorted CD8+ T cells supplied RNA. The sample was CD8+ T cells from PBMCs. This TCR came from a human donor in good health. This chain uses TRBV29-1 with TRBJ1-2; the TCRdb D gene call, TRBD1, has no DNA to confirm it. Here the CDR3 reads CSVTRGYGYTF.